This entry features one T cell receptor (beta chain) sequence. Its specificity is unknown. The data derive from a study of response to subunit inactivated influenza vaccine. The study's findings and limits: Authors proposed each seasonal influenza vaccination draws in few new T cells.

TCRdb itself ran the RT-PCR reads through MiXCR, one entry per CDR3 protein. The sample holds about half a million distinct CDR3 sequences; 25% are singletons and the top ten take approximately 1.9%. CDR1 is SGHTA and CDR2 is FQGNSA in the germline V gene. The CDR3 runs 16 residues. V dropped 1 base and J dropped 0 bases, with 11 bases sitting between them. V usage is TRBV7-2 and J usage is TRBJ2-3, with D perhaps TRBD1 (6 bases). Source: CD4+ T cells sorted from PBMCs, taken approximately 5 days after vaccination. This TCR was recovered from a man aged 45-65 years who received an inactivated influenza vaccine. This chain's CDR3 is CASSLVGAISTDTQYF. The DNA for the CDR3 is TGTGCCAGCAGCTTAGTGGGGGCCATTAGCACAGATACGCAGTATTTT.